What follows is one T cell receptor (beta chain) and its context. The specificity of this receptor is unknown. Base quality data are lacking; no much larger clone is found one base away. This sample stems from a study of control samples from healthy donors and cancer patients (dated by TCRdb to 2019 to 2021). Spanning cysteine to phenylalanine, the CDR3 consists of 20 amino acids. The CDR3 DNA has 60 bases and is translated from base 1. Ends trimmed: V by 0 bases, J by 7 bases; bases unmatched to a gene: 20. The germline V gene yields LGHNT for CDR1 and FRNRAP for CDR2. Libraries were constructed by the immunoSEQ multiplex PCR assay. TCRdb limited this immuneACCESS table to in-frame rearrangements with V and J called. A share of clones is missing; checked studies link under half to unresolved V genes, and the rest is unexplained. Across this sample there are 170,000 or so clones, with 85% to 95% seen only once. Around 9.3% of the sample is in the top ten clones.

This clonotype originated in a woman aged 40 to 50 in good health. The specimen was blood. The rearranged chain carries TRBV12-5 and TRBJ1-5; TRBD1 matches 8 bases in the middle. The CDR3 amino acid sequence is: CASGLVFGSPGGGGKQPQHF. The base sequence is TGTGCTAGTGGTTTGGTATTCGGGTCCCCAGGGGGCGGAGGAAAACAGCCCCAGCATTTT.